This T cell receptor (beta chain) was documented in a study of blood T cells in healthy people across ages. Whole-study findings and limits: Older age coincided with a roughly linear decline in TCR beta diversity per million T cells.

Peripheral blood was drawn, ten milliliters per donor. This CDR3 spans 11 amino acids. Combining a sample-barcoded 5' primer with a J-beta primer mix, a second PCR ran for 7 to 11 cycles. From each sample, at least 3 million paired-end reads containing CDR3 were obtained. TCRdb re-derived calls from the 5' RACE reads in MiXCR, one entry per CDR3 protein. The sample has more than 800,000 distinct CDR3 sequences, 29% seen once. Turning to this clonotype: Its target is unknown. Possible read error: a much larger clone is one base away.

The chain uses TRBV12-3 or TRBV12-4 and TRBJ1-2; D is unresolved. The source is an elderly woman in good health. The sample taken for sequencing was blood. The CDR3 loop reads CVSRFNYGYTF. The DNA of the CDR3 is TGTGTCAGCAGGTTTAACTATGGCTACACCTTC.